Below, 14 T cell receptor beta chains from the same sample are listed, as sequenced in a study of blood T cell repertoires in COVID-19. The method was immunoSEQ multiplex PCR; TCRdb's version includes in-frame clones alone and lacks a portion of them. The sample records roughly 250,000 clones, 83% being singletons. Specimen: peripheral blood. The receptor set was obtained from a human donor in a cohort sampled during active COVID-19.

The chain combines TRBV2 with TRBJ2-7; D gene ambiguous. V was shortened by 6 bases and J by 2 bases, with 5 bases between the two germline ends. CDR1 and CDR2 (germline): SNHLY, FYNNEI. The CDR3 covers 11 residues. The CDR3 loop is CASSSTYEQYF. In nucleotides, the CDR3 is TGTGCCAGCAGCAGTACCTACGAGCAGTACTTC.

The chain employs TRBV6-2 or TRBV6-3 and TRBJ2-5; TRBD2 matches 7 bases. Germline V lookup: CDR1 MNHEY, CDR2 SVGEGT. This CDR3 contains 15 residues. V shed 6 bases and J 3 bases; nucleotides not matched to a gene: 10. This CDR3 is CASSLGTTLKETQYF. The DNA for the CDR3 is TGTGCCAGCAGCCTCGGGACTACCCTAAAAGAGACCCAGTACTTC.

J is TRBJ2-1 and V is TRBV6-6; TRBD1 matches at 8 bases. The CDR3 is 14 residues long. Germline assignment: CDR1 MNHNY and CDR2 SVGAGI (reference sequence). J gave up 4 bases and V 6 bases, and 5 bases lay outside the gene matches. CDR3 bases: TGTGCCAGCAGGGTCAGGACAGGGTACAATGAGCAGTTCTTC. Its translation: CASRVRTGYNEQFF.

CDR3 sequence: CASSSGQGAAGYTF. The CDR3 DNA follows: TGTGCCAGCAGTTCTGGACAGGGGGCGGCCGGCTACACCTTC. J is TRBJ1-2 and V is TRBV28; 11 nucleotides agree with TRBD1. CDR1 is MDHEN, CDR2 SYDVKM, per germline. V lost 4 bases and J lost 8; bases outside the gene matches: 6. CDR3 size: 14 residues.

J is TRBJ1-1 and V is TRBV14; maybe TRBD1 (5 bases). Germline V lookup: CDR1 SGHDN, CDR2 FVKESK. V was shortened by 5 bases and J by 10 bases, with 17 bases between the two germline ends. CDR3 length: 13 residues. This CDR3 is CASSANSGIRAFF. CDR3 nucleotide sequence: TGTGCCAGCAGCGCAAACTCAGGGATAAGAGCTTTCTTT.

The DNA of the CDR3 is TGTGCCAGTAGTGGACAGGGATACTACTACGAGCAGTACTTC. Encoded protein: CASSGQGYYYEQYF. The rearrangement joins TRBV19 to TRBJ2-7, with 8 bases lining up with TRBD1. V gave up 5 bases and J gave up 3 bases; unmatched junction bases: 6. Per the germline V gene, CDR1 is LNHDA and CDR2 is SQIVND (reference sequence). The CDR3 runs 14 residues.

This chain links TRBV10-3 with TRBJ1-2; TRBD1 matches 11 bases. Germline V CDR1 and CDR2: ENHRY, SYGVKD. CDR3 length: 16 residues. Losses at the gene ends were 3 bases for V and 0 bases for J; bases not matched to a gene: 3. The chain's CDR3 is CAISDRDRGANYGYTF. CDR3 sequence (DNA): TGTGCCATCAGTGACCGGGACAGGGGGGCTAACTATGGCTACACCTTC.

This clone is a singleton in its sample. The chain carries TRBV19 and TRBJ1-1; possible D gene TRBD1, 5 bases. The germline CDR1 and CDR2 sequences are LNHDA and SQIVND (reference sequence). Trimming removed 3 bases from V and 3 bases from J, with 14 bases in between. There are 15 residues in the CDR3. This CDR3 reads CASSIGGTADTEAFF. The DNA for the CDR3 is TGTGCCAGTAGTATTGGCGGGACCGCGGACACTGAAGCTTTCTTT.

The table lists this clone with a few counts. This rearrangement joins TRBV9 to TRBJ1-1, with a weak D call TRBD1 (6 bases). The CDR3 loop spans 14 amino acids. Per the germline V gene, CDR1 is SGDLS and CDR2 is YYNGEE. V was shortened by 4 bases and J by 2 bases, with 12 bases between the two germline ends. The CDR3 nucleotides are TGTGCCAGCAGCCCAGCGACAGGTAACACTGAAGCTTTCTTT. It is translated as CASSPATGNTEAFF.

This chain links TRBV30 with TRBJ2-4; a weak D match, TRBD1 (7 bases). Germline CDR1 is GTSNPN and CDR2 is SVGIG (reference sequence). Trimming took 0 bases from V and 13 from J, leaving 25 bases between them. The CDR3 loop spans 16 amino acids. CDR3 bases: TGTGCCTGGAGTGTACGGGGCAGGGGGGCGCAGTTCGTCCAGTACTTC. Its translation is CAWSVRGRGAQFVQYF.

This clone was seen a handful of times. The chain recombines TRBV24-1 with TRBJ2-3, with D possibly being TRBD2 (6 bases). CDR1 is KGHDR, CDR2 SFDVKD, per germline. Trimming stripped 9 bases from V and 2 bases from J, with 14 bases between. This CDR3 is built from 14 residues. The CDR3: CATQKPGDTDTQYF. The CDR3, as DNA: TGTGCCACCCAGAAGCCGGGAGACACAGATACGCAGTATTTT.

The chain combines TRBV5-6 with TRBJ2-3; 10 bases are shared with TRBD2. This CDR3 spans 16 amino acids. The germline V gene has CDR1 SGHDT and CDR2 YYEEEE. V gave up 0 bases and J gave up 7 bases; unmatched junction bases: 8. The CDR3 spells CASSLAQRGGSYTQYF. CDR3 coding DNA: TGTGCCAGCAGCTTGGCCCAGCGGGGGGGTTCGTATACGCAGTATTTT.

The CDR3 DNA sequence: TGTGCCACCAGTGATTCGGTTGGTCTGGGCATCGAGCAGTACTTC. Translated, it gives CATSDSVGLGIEQYF. V is TRBV24-1 and J is TRBJ2-7; no clear D. From germline, CDR1 is KGHDR and CDR2 SFDVKD. The CDR3 has 15 residues. V dropped 2 bases and J dropped 6 bases, with 16 bases sitting between them.

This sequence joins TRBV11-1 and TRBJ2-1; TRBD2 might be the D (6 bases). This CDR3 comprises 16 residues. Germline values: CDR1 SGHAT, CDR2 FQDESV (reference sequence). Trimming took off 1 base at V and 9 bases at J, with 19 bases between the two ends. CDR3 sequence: CASSLGRRESSGEQFF. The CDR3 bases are TGTGCCAGCAGCTTAGGACGGCGGGAATCGTCAGGTGAGCAGTTCTTC.